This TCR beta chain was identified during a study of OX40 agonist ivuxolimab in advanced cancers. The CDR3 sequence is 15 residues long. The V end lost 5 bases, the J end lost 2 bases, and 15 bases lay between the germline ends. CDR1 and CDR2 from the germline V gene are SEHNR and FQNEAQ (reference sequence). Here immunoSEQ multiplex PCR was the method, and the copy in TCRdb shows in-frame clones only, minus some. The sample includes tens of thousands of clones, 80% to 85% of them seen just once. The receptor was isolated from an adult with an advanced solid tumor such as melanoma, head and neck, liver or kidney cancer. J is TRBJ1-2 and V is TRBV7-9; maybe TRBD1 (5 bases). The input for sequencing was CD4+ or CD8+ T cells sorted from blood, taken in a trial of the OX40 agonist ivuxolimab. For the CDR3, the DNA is TGTGCCAGCAGCCAGGGCTTGACAGCCAACTATGGCTACACCTTC. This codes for CASSQGLTANYGYTF.